This entry is about one T cell receptor beta chain. The CDR3 is made up of 16 amino acids. CDR1 is LGHDT and CDR2 is YNNKEL in the germline V gene (reference sequence). V shed 1 base and J 5 bases; nucleotides not matched to a gene: 10. This record belongs to a study of blood T cell repertoires in COVID-19. Which cohort a participant joined came from the clinical history participants gave. Some clones are missing from TCRdb's copy, which holds only in-frame ones; the method was immunoSEQ multiplex PCR. This table holds some 150,000 clones, about 80% found once. The chain employs TRBV3-1 (or the pseudogene TRBV3-2) and TRBJ1-1; TRBD1 agrees at 7 bases. This clonotype was obtained from a man in his forties or fifties who had recovered from COVID-19. Sequences were obtained from PBMCs or T cells enriched from blood (not recorded which). The CDR3 region is CASSQGATGAGTEAFF. DNA for the CDR3: TGTGCCAGCAGCCAAGGGGCTACAGGGGCAGGGACTGAAGCTTTCTTT.